This TCR beta chain was obtained from a study of cytomegalovirus exposure and HLA in healthy donors. Study as a whole: Falling in the Caucasian-associated ancestry cluster were approximately 84% of a few hundred genotyped donors.

The PCR contained 60 Vbeta and 13 Jbeta primers. Only in-frame clones appear in the TCRdb table, and some are missing; sequencing was by immunoSEQ multiplex PCR. This sample carries about 130,000 clones, 81% of them seen once, and the ten largest clones take 0.6% to 0.7%. Points from the study as a whole: A later look showed TCR association rates differing by HLA locus, highest for DRB1 and lowest for HLA-C.

V was clipped by 5 bases and J by 4 bases, with 17 bases between them. Germline V lookup: CDR1 LNHDA, CDR2 SQIVND (reference sequence). CDR3 size: 16 residues. Turning to this clone: No antigen is known for it.

This chain connects TRBV19 to TRBJ1-4; possibly TRBD1 for D (5 bases). The clonotype was recovered from a man aged 18 to 29 in good health and CMV-seronegative. The sequencing input was PBMCs. The CDR3 DNA is TGTGCCAGTAGTCCAAATGGAGGAGGGGTTAATGAAAAACTGTTTTTT. Translating gives CASSPNGGGVNEKLFF.